This TCR beta chain was documented in a study of T cell responses to AZD1222 COVID-19 vaccine. Notes on this clone: Its matching antigen is unknown.

Broader study findings: Nearly half of spike-specific TCRs reportedly go after variant regions that carry no mutations. Spike-specific TCR breadth and depth rose after two AZD1222 doses.

The data were produced by immunoSEQ multiplex PCR, yet TCRdb's version contains in-frame clones alone and is incomplete. The data show about 120,000 clones, more than 85% seen once. The CDR3 covers 13 residues. The V call is TRBV21-1, the J call TRBJ1-2. TRBV21-1 constitutes a pseudogene. This specimen consisted of peripheral blood, obtained 28 days after the second AZD1222 dose. The TCR originated in an adult who received the AZD1222 COVID-19 vaccine. CDR3 bases: TGTGCCAGCAGCAACTCATGGGGCTATGGCTACACCTTC. Translated: CASSNSWGYGYTF.